This paragraph covers one TCR beta chain sequence. This sample was taken from a study of T cell changes during pregnancy in multiple sclerosis. TCRdb's copy holds only in-frame clones and misses some; the assay was immunoSEQ multiplex PCR. Among about 40,000 clones, 88% were seen once, and the ten largest hold 1% to 1.5%. The sample in question was CD4+ T cells from peripheral blood mononuclear cells, obtained in the second trimester of pregnancy. The sequence came from a female donor with multiple sclerosis, enrolled in a pregnancy study.

The CDR3 spells CASSDSGGAGANVLTF. For the CDR3, the DNA is TGTGCCAGCAGTGACTCAGGGGGCGCTGGGGCCAACGTCCTGACTTTC. The V and J genes are TRBV6-4 and TRBJ2-6, with 7 bases identical to TRBD1. CDR3 length: 16 residues. V lost 0 bases and J lost 2; bases outside the gene matches: 1. Per the germline V gene, CDR1 is MRHNA and CDR2 is SNTAGT.